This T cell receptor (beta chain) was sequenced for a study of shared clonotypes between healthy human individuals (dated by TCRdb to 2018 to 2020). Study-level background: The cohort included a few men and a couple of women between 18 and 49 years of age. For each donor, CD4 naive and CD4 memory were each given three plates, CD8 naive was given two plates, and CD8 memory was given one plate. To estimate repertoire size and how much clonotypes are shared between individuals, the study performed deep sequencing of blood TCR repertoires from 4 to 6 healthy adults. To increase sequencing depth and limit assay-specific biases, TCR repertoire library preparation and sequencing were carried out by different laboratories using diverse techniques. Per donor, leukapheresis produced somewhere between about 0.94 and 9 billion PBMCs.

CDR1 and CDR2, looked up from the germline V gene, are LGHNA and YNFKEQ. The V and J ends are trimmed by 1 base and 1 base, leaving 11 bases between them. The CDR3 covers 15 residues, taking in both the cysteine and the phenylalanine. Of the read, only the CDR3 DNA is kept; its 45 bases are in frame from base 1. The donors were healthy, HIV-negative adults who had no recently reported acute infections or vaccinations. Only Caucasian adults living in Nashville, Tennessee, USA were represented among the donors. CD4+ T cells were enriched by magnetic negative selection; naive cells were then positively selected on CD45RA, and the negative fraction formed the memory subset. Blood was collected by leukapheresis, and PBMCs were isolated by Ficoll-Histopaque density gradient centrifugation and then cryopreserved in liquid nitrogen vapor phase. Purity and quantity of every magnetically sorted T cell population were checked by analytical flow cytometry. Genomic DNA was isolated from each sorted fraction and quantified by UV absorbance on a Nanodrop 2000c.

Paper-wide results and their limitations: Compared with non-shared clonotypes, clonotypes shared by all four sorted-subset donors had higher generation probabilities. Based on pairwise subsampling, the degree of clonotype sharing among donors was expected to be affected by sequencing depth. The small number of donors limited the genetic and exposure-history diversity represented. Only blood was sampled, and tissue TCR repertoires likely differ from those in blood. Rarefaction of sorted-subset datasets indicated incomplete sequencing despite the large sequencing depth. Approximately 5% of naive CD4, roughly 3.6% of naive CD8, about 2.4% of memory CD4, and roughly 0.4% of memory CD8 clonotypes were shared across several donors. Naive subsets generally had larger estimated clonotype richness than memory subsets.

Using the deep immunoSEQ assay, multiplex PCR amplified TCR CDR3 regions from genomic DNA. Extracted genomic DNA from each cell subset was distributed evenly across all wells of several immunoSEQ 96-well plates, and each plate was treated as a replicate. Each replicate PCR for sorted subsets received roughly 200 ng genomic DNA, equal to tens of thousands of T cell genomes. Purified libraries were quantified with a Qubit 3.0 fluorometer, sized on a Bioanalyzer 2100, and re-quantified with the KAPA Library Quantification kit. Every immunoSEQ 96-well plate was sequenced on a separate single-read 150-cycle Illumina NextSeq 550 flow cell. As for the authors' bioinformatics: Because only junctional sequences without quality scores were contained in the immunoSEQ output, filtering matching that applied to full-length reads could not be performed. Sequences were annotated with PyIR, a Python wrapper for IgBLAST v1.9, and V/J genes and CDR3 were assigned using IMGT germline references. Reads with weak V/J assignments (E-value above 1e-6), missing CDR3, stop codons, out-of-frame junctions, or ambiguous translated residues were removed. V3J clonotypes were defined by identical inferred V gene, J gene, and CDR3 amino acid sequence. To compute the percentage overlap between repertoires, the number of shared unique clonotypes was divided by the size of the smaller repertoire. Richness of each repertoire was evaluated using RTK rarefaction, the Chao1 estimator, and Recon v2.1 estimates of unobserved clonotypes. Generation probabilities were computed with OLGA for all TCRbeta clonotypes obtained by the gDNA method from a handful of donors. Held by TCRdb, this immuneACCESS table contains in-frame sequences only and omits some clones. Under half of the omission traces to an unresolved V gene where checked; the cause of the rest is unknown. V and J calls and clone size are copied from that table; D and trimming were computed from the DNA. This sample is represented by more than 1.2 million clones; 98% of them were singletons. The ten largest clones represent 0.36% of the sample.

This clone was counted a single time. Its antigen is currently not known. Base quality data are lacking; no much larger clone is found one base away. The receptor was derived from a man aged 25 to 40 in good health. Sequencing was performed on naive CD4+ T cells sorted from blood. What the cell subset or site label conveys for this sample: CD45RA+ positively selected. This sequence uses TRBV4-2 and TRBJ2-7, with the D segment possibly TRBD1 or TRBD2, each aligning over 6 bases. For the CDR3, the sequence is CASSQAGGGSYEQYF. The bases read TGTGCCAGCAGCCAAGCCGGAGGGGGGTCCTACGAGCAGTACTTC.